The 26 T cell receptor beta chains below were found in one sample sequenced in a study of T-cell reconstitution after alpha-beta-depleted transplantation in children. This sample's TCRbeta library carried unique molecular identifier barcodes. TCRdb reprocessed the PCR reads via MiXCR and lists one record per CDR3 protein. The sample consists of some 200,000 distinct CDR3 sequences, roughly 7.1% of them appearing once. The sample in question was PBMCs, obtained before TCRalphabeta/CD19-depleted stem cell transplant. The receptor set was obtained from a boy younger than 10 with acute lymphoblastic leukemia, due to receive a stem cell transplant.

CDR3 nucleotide sequence: TGTGCCAGCAGCCAGCTGGGGGTCACAGGGGGAGAGACCCAGTACTTC. This encodes CASSQLGVTGGETQYF. V usage is TRBV14 and J usage is TRBJ2-5; 8 nucleotides agree with TRBD1. This CDR3 spans 16 amino acids. Per germline, CDR1 SGHDN and CDR2 FVKESK. Germline trimming cut 3 bases from V and 4 bases from J; bases unmatched to any gene: 10.

V usage is TRBV4-3 and J usage is TRBJ1-2; 8 bases agree with TRBD1. V lost 5 bases, J lost 7 bases, and 6 bases stayed unmatched. CDR3 length: 13 residues. Germline V gene sequence: CDR1 LGHNA, CDR2 YSLEER. CDR3 sequence reads: CASSVTGESGYTF. The CDR3 coding sequence is TGCGCCAGCAGCGTGACAGGGGAGTCTGGCTACACCTTC.

The chain uses TRBV12-3 or TRBV12-4 and TRBJ1-5; D gene ambiguous. V gave up 6 bases and J gave up 3 bases, with 12 bases separating them. The CDR3 contains 14 residues. The CDR3 DNA reads TGTGCCAGCAGGGGCAGGAGTATCAATCAGCCCCAGCATTTT. Translating it yields CASRGRSINQPQHF.

This clonotype was counted ten times or more. The V gene is TRBV7-2, the J gene TRBJ2-1; 8 positions match TRBD2. V shed 6 bases, J shed 3 bases, and the junction held 4 bases outside the gene matches. The CDR3 is 14 residues long. Germline CDR1 and CDR2: SGHTA and FQGNSA. CDR3 protein: CASRMAGGYNEQFF. The CDR3 nucleotides are TGTGCCAGCAGAATGGCGGGGGGCTACAATGAGCAGTTCTTC. The entire variable domain, with the rest obtained from reference TRBV7-2 and TRBJ2-1, is as follows: GAGVSQSPSNKVTEKGKDVELRCDPISGHTALYWYRQSLGQGLEFLIYFQGNSAPDKSGLPSDRFSAERTGGSVSTLTIQRTQQEDSAVYLCASRMAGGYNEQFFGPGTRLTVL.

The V and J genes are TRBV7-2 and TRBJ2-5; 9 nucleotides align to TRBD1. In germline, CDR1 is SGHTA, CDR2 FQGNSA. V shed 5 bases and J 9 bases; nucleotides not matched to a gene: 4. The length of the CDR3 is 12 residues. CDR3 region: CASSPDRGSQYF. The DNA of the CDR3 is TGTGCCAGCAGCCCCGACAGGGGGTCCCAGTACTTC.

This clonotype was recorded at least ten times. The rearrangement links TRBV20-1 to TRBJ1-5, with 7 positions matching TRBD1. The CDR3 length is 17 residues. Germline V gene sequence: CDR1 DFQATT, CDR2 SNEGSKA (reference sequence). Germline trimming cut 1 base from V and 3 bases from J; bases unmatched to any gene: 12. Here the CDR3 reads CSARAVPGTVFNQPQHF. The CDR3 nucleotides read TGCAGTGCTAGAGCGGTTCCCGGGACAGTGTTCAATCAGCCCCAGCATTTT.

The rearrangement links TRBV7-9 to TRBJ2-5; TRBD1 matches 10 bases. Looked up from germline, CDR1 is SEHNR and CDR2 is FQNEAQ (reference sequence). This CDR3 contains 15 residues. V lost 5 bases to trimming and J lost 5 bases; unmatched junction nucleotides: 8. The CDR3 DNA sequence: TGTGCCAGCAGCAACCCGGGACAGGGGTATGAGACCCAGTACTTC. It is translated as CASSNPGQGYETQYF. The full variable domain, its missing parts supplied by reference TRBV7-9 and TRBJ2-5, is DTGVSQNPRHKITKRGQNVTFRCDPISEHNRLYWYRQTLGQGPEFLTYFQNEAQLEKSRLLSDRFSAERPKGSFSTLEIQRTEQGDSAMYLCASSNPGQGYETQYFGPGTRLLVL.

This clonotype has at least ten counts. The chain combines TRBV4-1 with TRBJ1-3; D unresolved. The V and J ends lost 1 base and 0 bases respectively, with 13 bases between them. Germline V CDR1 and CDR2: MGHRA, YSYEKL. This CDR3 comprises 17 residues. The CDR3 sequence is CASSQAHGAFSGNTIYF. For the CDR3, the DNA is TGCGCCAGCAGCCAAGCACACGGCGCCTTCTCTGGAAACACCATATATTTT.

This clonotype was detected many times. The V gene is TRBV20-1, the J gene TRBJ1-1; the D is unclear. Trimming left V 4 bases short and J 5 bases short, with 14 bases between. The CDR3 is 13 residues long. CDR1 and CDR2 (germline): DFQATT, SNEGSKA (reference sequence). DNA of the CDR3: TGCAGTGCTACGGTTCGGGAAGATACTGAAGCTTTCTTT. It encodes CSATVREDTEAFF.

Many counts were recorded for this clonotype. This sequence joins TRBV6-4 and TRBJ1-3; D unclear. The germline V gene encodes CDR1 MRHNA and CDR2 SNTAGT. This CDR3 has 14 amino acids. The V end lost 3 bases, the J end lost 1 base, and 7 bases lay between the germline ends. The DNA for the CDR3 is TGTGCCAGCAGTGATACCCCATCTGGAAACACCATATATTTT. Translating gives CASSDTPSGNTIYF.

In regard to this clonotype: The junction differs from germline at one of its ends, possibly a read error. The chain combines TRBV20-1 with TRBJ2-4; either TRBD1 or TRBD2 may supply D (5 bases each). This CDR3 contains 13 residues. CDR1 and CDR2 from the germline V gene are DFQATT and SNEGSKA (reference sequence). CDR3 region: CSVRDVVVGQRSF. CDR3 DNA: TGCAGTGTACGGGACGTGGTGGTTGGGCAGCGAAGCTTC.

The V gene is TRBV6-1, the J gene TRBJ2-7; 11 nucleotides match TRBD2. CDR1 and CDR2 (germline): MNHNS, SASEGT. The CDR3 length is 19 residues. Losses at the gene ends were 6 bases for V and 1 base for J; bases not matched to a gene: 17. This CDR3 reads CASSPTLAGGGTWSYEQYF. The CDR3 coding sequence is TGTGCCAGCAGCCCTACTCTAGCGGGAGGTGGGACTTGGTCCTACGAGCAGTACTTC.

This clonotype occurred a few times. The V and J genes are TRBV2 and TRBJ2-5; D remains unclear. The V gene's germline CDR1 is SNHLY and CDR2 FYNNEI. This CDR3 region has 15 residues. Trimming cost V 6 bases and J 2 bases, with 16 bases left between them. CDR3 in amino acids: CASSHPGIGQETQYF. The CDR3 coding sequence is TGTGCCAGCAGCCACCCCGGAATCGGACAAGAGACCCAGTACTTC.

The chain couples TRBV20-1 to TRBJ2-7; 7 bases align to TRBD1. The CDR3 length is 15 residues. Germline CDR1 DFQATT, CDR2 SNEGSKA (reference sequence). The ends lost 5 bases at V and 0 bases at J; junction bases unmatched: 10. CDR3 sequence (DNA): TGCAGTGCTTCCCCCACAGGGGACAGCTCCTACGAGCAGTACTTC. Translation gives CSASPTGDSSYEQYF.

Ten or more counts support this clonotype. V usage is TRBV21-1 and J usage is TRBJ2-5. TRBV21-1 is a known pseudogene. This CDR3 has 15 amino acids. The CDR3 sequence: CASSLNYNWEETQYF. CDR3 DNA: TGTGCCAGCAGCCTAAATTATAATTGGGAAGAGACCCAGTACTTC.

This clonotype was seen at least ten times. The chain is built from TRBV7-9 and TRBJ2-3; a possible D gene is TRBD2 (5 bases). CDR3 length equals 13 residues. The V and J ends lost 5 bases and 9 bases respectively, with 15 bases between them. Germline CDR1 reads SEHNR; CDR2 reads FQNEAQ (reference sequence). The CDR3 sequence is CASSPAGRDTQYF. The CDR3 region has the DNA TGTGCCAGCAGCCCGGCGGGTCGAGACACGCAGTATTTT.

This clonotype was detected ten times or more. This rearrangement joins TRBV29-1 to TRBJ1-5; D perhaps matches TRBD1 (5 bases). The CDR3 is made up of 12 amino acids. Trimming shortened V by 6 bases and J by 7 bases, and 13 bases separated the two germline ends. Germline V CDR1 and CDR2: SQVTM, ANQGSEA. This CDR3 is CSVGNGGQPQHF. CDR3 bases: TGCAGCGTGGGAAACGGGGGACAGCCCCAGCATTTT.

This clonotype was picked up many times. V usage is TRBV7-2 and J usage is TRBJ2-7, with D possibly being TRBD2 (7 bases). This CDR3 has 16 residues. Germline assignment: CDR1 SGHTA and CDR2 FQGNSA. Deletions cut 1 base from V and 3 bases from J, with 16 bases between. CDR3 residues: CASSLVGGGAIYEQYF. The CDR3 DNA reads as TGTGCCAGCAGCTTAGTGGGTGGGGGGGCGATCTACGAGCAGTACTTC.

V and J are TRBV28 and TRBJ1-6; D uncertain. Per germline, CDR1 MDHEN and CDR2 SYDVKM. The V end lost 4 bases, the J end lost 9 bases, and 13 bases lay between the germline ends. This CDR3 comprises 14 residues. CDR3 protein: CASSSRVVGSPLHF. CDR3 bases: TGTGCCAGCAGTTCAAGGGTAGTCGGTTCACCCCTCCACTTT.

This clonotype has ten or more counts. V usage is TRBV5-1 and J usage is TRBJ2-5; D may be TRBD1 or TRBD2 (5 bases each). The CDR3 extends over 15 amino acids. Germline CDR1 is SGHRS and CDR2 is YFSETQ. V lost 4 bases, J lost 2 bases, and 15 bases lay in between. This CDR3 reads CASSLNPGPQETQYF. The CDR3 nucleotides read TGCGCCAGCAGCCTGAACCCGGGGCCTCAAGAGACCCAGTACTTC. Using reference TRBV5-1 and TRBJ2-5 for the parts outside the CDR3, the full variable domain is KAGVTQTPRYLIKTRGQQVTLSCSPISGHRSVSWYQQTPGQGLQFLFEYFSETQRNKGNFPGRFSGRQFSNSRSEMNVSTLELGDSALYLCASSLNPGPQETQYFGPGTRLLVL.

This clonotype was counted many times. The chain links TRBV4-2 to TRBJ2-5; tentative D call: TRBD1 (5 bases). Trimming took off 1 base at V and 5 bases at J, with 14 bases between the two ends. This CDR3 spans 15 amino acids. Germline V lookup: CDR1 LGHNA, CDR2 YNFKEQ. The DNA of the CDR3 is TGTGCCAGCAGCCAAGGAGAGGCTTCAGGGGAGACCCAGTACTTC. As protein: CASSQGEASGETQYF.

This clonotype was counted ten times or more. This CDR3 is CASSPGGGGTYEQYF. In DNA, the CDR3 is TGTGCCAGCAGCCCCGGAGGGGGGGGGACCTACGAGCAGTACTTC. This chain uses TRBV7-2 with TRBJ2-7, with a possible D match to TRBD2 (7 bases). CDR3 length: 15 amino acids. Germline CDR1 reads SGHTA; CDR2 reads FQGNSA. The V end was cut by 5 bases, the J end by 2 bases, with 16 bases between.

This clonotype was seen at least ten times. V is TRBV28 and J is TRBJ2-1; D gene ambiguous. This CDR3 is 14 amino acids long. Germline CDR1 reads MDHEN; CDR2 reads SYDVKM. Trimming cost V 2 bases and J 7 bases, with 12 bases left between them. The CDR3 loop is CASSLRLPRNEQFF. The CDR3 nucleotides read TGTGCCAGCAGTTTAAGGCTCCCCAGGAATGAGCAGTTCTTC.

This clonotype has just a few counts. The germline gene is not matched at one end of the junction; a read error may be the cause. V gene TRBV5-1 combines with J gene TRBJ2-5; D is possibly TRBD1 (6 bases). There are 13 residues in the CDR3. Germline V gene data show CDR1 as SGHRS and CDR2 as YFSETQ. CDR3: CASILARGETQYF. DNA of the CDR3: TGCGCCAGCATCTTGGCCAGGGGAGAGACCCAGTACTTC.

This clonotype was observed a few times. The genes are TRBV7-9 and TRBJ2-5, with D perhaps given as TRBD1 or TRBD2 (6 bases each). The V end lost 6 bases, the J end lost 5 bases, and 19 bases lay between the germline ends. There are 15 residues in the CDR3. Germline CDR1 is SEHNR and CDR2 is FQNEAQ (reference sequence). The CDR3 protein is CASRVTGLGGETQYF. CDR3 coding DNA: TGTGCCAGCAGAGTAACAGGGCTCGGAGGGGAGACCCAGTACTTC.

At least ten counts were recorded for this clonotype. The chain has TRBV27 and TRBJ2-1; D gene uncertain. V dropped 3 bases and J dropped 8 bases, with 8 bases sitting between them. CDR3 length: 12 residues. Germline V gene data show CDR1 as MNHEY and CDR2 as SMNVEV (reference sequence). The CDR3 region is CASSFGYHEQFF. For the CDR3, the DNA is TGTGCCAGCAGTTTTGGTTATCATGAGCAGTTCTTC.